Below, 30 T cell receptor beta chains from the same sample are listed, as sequenced in a study of cytomegalovirus exposure and HLA in healthy donors. PCR was performed using 60 Vbeta and 13 Jbeta primers. TCRdb's copy holds only in-frame clones and misses some; the assay was immunoSEQ multiplex PCR. Among about 130,000 clones listed, roughly three quarters were seen once. The sequencing input was PBMCs. The receptors originated from a man aged 25-45 years in good health and CMV-seronegative.

Comments on this clone: The germline gene is not matched at one end of the junction; a read error may be the cause. The chain uses TRBV7-7 and TRBJ2-7; no clear D gene. CDR3 length: 14 residues. Germline CDR1 reads SSHAT; CDR2 reads FNYEAQ (reference sequence). This chain's CDR3 is CASSLTVNSYEQYF. The CDR3 DNA is TGTGCTAGCAGCTTAACAGTGAACTCCTACGAGCAGTACTTC. Full variable domain (missing parts from reference TRBV7-7 and TRBJ2-7): GAGVSQSPRYKVTKRGQDVTLRCDPISSHATLYWYQQALGQGPEFLTYFNYEAQPDKSGLPSDRFSAERPEGSISTLTIQRTEQRDSAMYRCASSLTVNSYEQYFGPGTRLTVT.

CDR3 bases: TGTGCCACCAGCAGAGATCCAGATCCCGCGGCCCAGCATTTT. As protein: CATSRDPDPAAQHF. The chain uses TRBV15 and TRBJ1-5; the D is unclear. Between the trimmed V and J ends, which lost 0 bases and 11 bases, there was a span of 14 bases. The CDR3 runs to 14 residues. CDR1 is LNHNV and CDR2 is YYDKDF in the germline V gene (reference sequence).

The rearrangement links TRBV29-1 to TRBJ2-7; 9 positions agree with TRBD1. J lost 1 base, V lost 6 bases, and 10 bases had no gene match. Germline-derived CDR1 and CDR2 are SQVTM and ANQGSEA. The CDR3 has 15 residues. In nucleotides, the CDR3 is TGCAGCGTCGATTCCGGGACAGGGTGGTCCTACGAGCAGTACTTC. Encoded protein: CSVDSGTGWSYEQYF.

The chain combines TRBV27 with TRBJ1-1, with D hard to call. The length of the CDR3 is 13 residues. Germline CDR1 MNHEY, CDR2 SMNVEV (reference sequence). V dropped 4 bases and J dropped 2 bases, with 8 bases sitting between them. The CDR3 sequence is CASSYEGNTEAFF. CDR3 nucleotide sequence: TGTGCCAGCAGTTACGAGGGCAACACTGAAGCTTTCTTT.

The chain employs TRBV27 and TRBJ1-1, with D unclear. The V end was cut by 1 base, the J end by 3 bases, with 6 bases between. From germline, CDR1 is MNHEY and CDR2 SMNVEV (reference sequence). This CDR3 contains 13 residues. The CDR3 DNA reads TGTGCCAGCAGTTTATGGGCTCACACTGAAGCTTTCTTT. Its translation: CASSLWAHTEAFF.

This clone was observed once. The J gene is TRBJ1-3, the V gene TRBV7-8; no reliable D call. CDR1 and CDR2 from the germline V gene are SGHVS and FQNEAQ. V was pared by 5 bases and J by 0 bases, with 8 bases between. The CDR3 contains 14 residues. The CDR3 DNA follows: TGTGCCAGCAGCCCGTCCCGCTCTGGAAACACCATATATTTT. It yields the protein CASSPSRSGNTIYF. Full variable domain (missing parts from reference TRBV7-8 and TRBJ1-3): GAGVSQSPRYKVAKRGQDVALRCDPISGHVSLFWYQQALGQGPEFLTYFQNEAQLDKSGLPSDRFFAERPEGSVSTLKIQRTQQEDSAVYLCASSPSRSGNTIYFGEGSWLTVV.

This sequence joins TRBV5-1 and TRBJ2-7; D remains ambiguous. CDR3 length: 13 amino acids. The germline V and J ends were trimmed by 2 bases and 4 bases, with 10 bases remaining between them. CDR1 and CDR2 (germline): SGHRS, YFSETQ. The CDR3, as DNA: TGCGCCAGCAGCTTCGAGGCCGGGTACGAGCAGTACTTC. Translation: CASSFEAGYEQYF.

The rearrangement links TRBV5-5 to TRBJ2-3; possibly TRBD2 for D (5 bases). Germline V gene data show CDR1 as SGHKS and CDR2 as YYEKEE (reference sequence). The CDR3 runs 17 residues. V gave up 0 bases and J gave up 3 bases, with 17 bases separating them. The CDR3 loop is CASSLERTATGTDTQYF. CDR3 DNA sequence: TGTGCCAGCAGCTTGGAGCGGACTGCCACGGGTACAGATACGCAGTATTTT.

V is TRBV4-1 and J is TRBJ1-4; 8 bases fit TRBD1. The CDR3 runs 15 residues. With V trimmed by 4 bases and J by 8 bases, 9 bases remained unmatched. Germline lookup yields CDR1 MGHRA and CDR2 YSYEKL. CDR3 sequence: CASSRPGQVVEKLFF. CDR3 bases: TGCGCCAGCAGCCGGCCGGGACAGGTAGTCGAAAAACTGTTTTTT.

The chain employs TRBV10-3 and TRBJ2-1, with a weak D call TRBD1 (5 bases). Trimming removed 0 bases from V and 1 base from J, with 10 bases in between. Germline values: CDR1 ENHRY, CDR2 SYGVKD. The CDR3 sequence is 16 residues long. The CDR3: CAISESKGSSYNEQFF. The CDR3 DNA reads as TGTGCCATCAGTGAGTCGAAGGGGTCGTCCTACAATGAGCAGTTCTTC.

The chain recombines TRBV7-6 with TRBJ2-1, with D unresolved. Deletions cut 0 bases from V and 7 bases from J, with 10 bases between. The CDR3 has 14 amino acids. Germline V gives CDR1 SGHVS, CDR2 FNYEAQ. This CDR3 is CASSLAQVWNEQFF. The CDR3 region has the DNA TGTGCCAGCAGCTTAGCGCAGGTTTGGAATGAGCAGTTCTTC.

The sample holds one count of this clone. This chain uses TRBV5-6 with TRBJ2-7; D possibly corresponds to TRBD1 (6 bases). V shed 0 bases and J shed 2 bases, with 12 bases lying between them. Germline assignment: CDR1 SGHDT and CDR2 YYEEEE. The CDR3 totals 15 residues. This chain's CDR3 is CASSLGVAGAYEQYF. CDR3 bases: TGTGCCAGCAGCTTGGGCGTAGCAGGGGCCTACGAGCAGTACTTC. The full variable domain, with the rest looked up from reference TRBV5-6 and TRBJ2-7, is DAGVTQSPTHLIKTRGQQVTLRCSPKSGHDTVSWYQQALGQGPQFIFQYYEEEERQRGNFPDRFSGHQFPNYSSELNVNALLLGDSALYLCASSLGVAGAYEQYFGPGTRLTVT.

The J gene is TRBJ1-1, the V gene TRBV6-5, with 9 bases lining up with TRBD1. CDR1 and CDR2 (germline): MNHEY, SVGAGI. The V gene end was trimmed by 6 bases and the J gene end by 11 bases; junction bases not matched to a gene: 16. This CDR3 has 15 amino acids. In DNA, the CDR3 is TGTGCCAGCAGCCCCCCCGGGGTCCCGGGACAGGGCGCTTTCTTT. Translating gives CASSPPGVPGQGAFF.

This chain joins TRBV18 and TRBJ1-5; 10 bases map to TRBD1. There are 13 residues in the CDR3. CDR1 is KGHSH and CDR2 is LQKENI in the germline V gene. Germline trimming cut 6 bases from V and 8 bases from J; bases unmatched to any gene: 4. Here the CDR3 reads CASSPGTGEPQHF. The DNA for the CDR3 is TGTGCCAGCTCCCCCGGGACAGGGGAGCCCCAGCATTTT.

In this sample, this clone turned up once. V gene TRBV11-3 combines with J gene TRBJ2-1; 12 bases map to TRBD1. The CDR3 covers 15 residues. V shed 2 bases and J 7 bases; nucleotides not matched to a gene: 3. The germline gives CDR1 SGHNT, CDR2 YENEEA. CDR3 coding DNA: TGTGCCAGCAGCTTACCGGGACAGGGGGCGAATGAGCAGTTCTTC. Its protein is CASSLPGQGANEQFF.

CDR3 protein: CASSTDRFDTGELFF. DNA for the CDR3: TGTGCCAGCAGCACTGACAGGTTTGACACCGGGGAGCTGTTTTTT. The chain combines TRBV6-1 with TRBJ2-2, with a possible D match to TRBD1 (6 bases). The CDR3 runs to 15 residues. The V end lost 6 bases, the J end lost 3 bases, and 14 bases lay between the germline ends. CDR1 and CDR2 from the germline V gene are MNHNS and SASEGT.

The chain combines TRBV6-5 with TRBJ1-4; 7 nucleotides agree with TRBD1. Germline trimming cut 2 bases from V and 6 bases from J; bases unmatched to any gene: 6. Germline assignment: CDR1 MNHEY and CDR2 SVGAGI. There are 15 residues in the CDR3. The CDR3 bases are TGTGCCAGCAGTTACGGAGGGGGCGTGGATGAAAAACTGTTTTTT. As protein: CASSYGGGVDEKLFF.

The rearrangement links TRBV15 to TRBJ2-7; 8 nucleotides agree with TRBD1. Germline CDR1 and CDR2: LNHNV and YYDKDF (reference sequence). CDR3 length: 15 residues. Losses at the gene ends were 7 bases for V and 2 bases for J; bases not matched to a gene: 10. In nucleotides, the CDR3 is TGTGCCACCAAACAGGGGGAACCCGCCGCCTACGAGCAGTACTTC. Translating gives CATKQGEPAAYEQYF.

The chain has TRBV10-3 and TRBJ1-4; 10 nucleotides align to TRBD1. The CDR3 spans 16 residues. Germline V lookup: CDR1 ENHRY, CDR2 SYGVKD. V was pared by 6 bases and J by 0 bases, with 4 bases of the junction left unmatched. The CDR3 reads CAISAGQGATNEKLFF. For the CDR3, the DNA is TGTGCCATCAGCGCAGGACAGGGGGCAACTAATGAAAAACTGTTTTTT.

V and J are TRBV10-1 and TRBJ2-3, with D tentatively TRBD2 (6 bases). The germline gives CDR1 WNHNN, CDR2 SYGVQD (reference sequence). Deletions cut 2 bases from V and 4 bases from J, with 16 bases between. This CDR3 has 16 residues. The CDR3 spells CASSEGGTGGPDTQYF. The CDR3 DNA is TGCGCCAGCAGTGAGGGAGGAACCGGAGGGCCAGATACGCAGTATTTT.

V is TRBV15 and J is TRBJ1-3; D call uncertain. This CDR3 is 14 amino acids long. The germline CDR1 and CDR2 sequences are LNHNV and YYDKDF (reference sequence). Between the trimmed V and J ends, which lost 1 base and 4 bases, there was a span of 8 bases. CDR3: CATSRGSDGNTIYF. The CDR3, as DNA: TGTGCCACCAGCAGAGGCAGCGACGGAAACACCATATATTTT.

V gene TRBV28 combines with J gene TRBJ2-7; 8 positions match TRBD1. Trimming removed 6 bases from V and 1 base from J; junction bases left unmatched: 11. Germline V gene data show CDR1 as MDHEN and CDR2 as SYDVKM. The CDR3 runs to 16 residues. CDR3 DNA: TGTGCCAGCAGGTATCTTCTTACAGGGGGGTCCTACGAGCAGTACTTC. Translating gives CASRYLLTGGSYEQYF.

V usage is TRBV2 and J usage is TRBJ2-7; D is uncertain. The CDR3 consists of 12 residues. Trimming removed 0 bases at V and 5 bases at J, with 5 bases between. CDR1 is SNHLY, CDR2 FYNNEI, per germline. CDR3: CASSEAWHEQYF. The CDR3 nucleotides read TGTGCCAGCAGTGAAGCGTGGCACGAGCAGTACTTC.

The chain couples TRBV15 to TRBJ2-1; 8 bases are shared with TRBD2. After removal of 8 bases from V and 0 bases from J, the junction contained 9 bases not matched to a gene. CDR3 length equals 16 residues. Germline CDR1 LNHNV, CDR2 YYDKDF (reference sequence). The CDR3 sequence is CATRGSGTSSYNEQFF. CDR3 in DNA: TGTGCCACCCGGGGTAGCGGGACAAGCTCCTACAATGAGCAGTTCTTC.

This clone was detected a few times. This chain links TRBV7-9 with TRBJ2-7, with no clear D. CDR1 and CDR2 from the germline V gene are SEHNR and FQNEAQ (reference sequence). V lost 5 bases, J lost 0 bases, and 11 bases lay in between. The CDR3 extends over 14 amino acids. This CDR3 is CASSEILGSYEQYF. The CDR3 DNA reads TGTGCCAGCAGCGAAATTCTCGGCTCCTACGAGCAGTACTTC.

The rearrangement uses TRBV5-4 and TRBJ2-5; 8 bases are shared with TRBD2. Losses at the gene ends were 4 bases for V and 4 bases for J; bases not matched to a gene: 9. Germline V gives CDR1 SGHNT, CDR2 YYREEE (reference sequence). The length of the CDR3 is 15 residues. The CDR3 reads CASSPALAGTETQYF. In nucleotides, the CDR3 is TGTGCCAGCAGCCCGGCCCTAGCGGGCACAGAGACCCAGTACTTC.

The V gene is TRBV18, the J gene TRBJ1-4, with TRBD1 identical over 7 bases. After removal of 4 bases from V and 5 bases from J, the junction contained 10 bases not matched to a gene. This CDR3 comprises 16 residues. Germline-derived CDR1 and CDR2 are KGHSH and LQKENI. CDR3 nucleotide sequence: TGTGCCAGCTCACTCTATTCAGGGGGGAACAATGAAAAACTGTTTTTT. Translation gives CASSLYSGGNNEKLFF. Drawing the rest from reference TRBV18 and TRBJ1-4, the complete variable domain is NAGVMQNPRHLVRRRGQEARLRCSPMKGHSHVYWYRQLPEEGLKFMVYLQKENIIDESGMPKERFSAEFPKEGPSILRIQQVVRGDSAAYFCASSLYSGGNNEKLFFGSGTQLSVL.

The V call is TRBV6-6, the J call TRBJ1-1, with 7 bases that match TRBD1. The CDR3 sequence is 13 residues long. Trimming removed 2 bases from V and 7 bases from J; junction bases left unmatched: 4. Germline V gene sequence: CDR1 MNHNY, CDR2 SVGAGI (reference sequence). CDR3 in amino acids: CASSYDGQDEAFF. CDR3 DNA: TGTGCCAGCAGTTACGATGGACAGGATGAAGCTTTCTTT.

The gene calls are TRBV28 and TRBJ2-2; a weak D match, TRBD1 (6 bases). The V end was cut by 8 bases, the J end by 2 bases, with 12 bases between. The CDR3 is 14 residues long. Germline loops: CDR1 MDHEN, CDR2 SYDVKM. CDR3 region: CASGDRRNTGELFF. CDR3 DNA sequence: TGTGCCAGCGGCGACAGGCGTAACACCGGGGAGCTGTTTTTT.

The rearrangement links TRBV30 to TRBJ1-1, with no clear D. The V gene lost 5 bases and the J gene lost 0 bases, with 7 bases spanning the gap. CDR1 and CDR2 (germline): GTSNPN, SVGIG (reference sequence). The CDR3 is 12 residues long. CDR3 protein: CAWATLNTEAFF. CDR3 coding DNA: TGTGCCTGGGCAACTTTGAACACTGAAGCTTTCTTT.